Presented here are 16 T cell receptor beta chains from one specimen sequenced in a study of beta chain features in type 1 diabetes. Overall study findings and caveats: When Type 1 diabetes patients were examined, their TCRB CDR3s proved moderately but significantly shorter in all four CD4+ subsets.

No antigen has been assigned to these receptors. Every bit of the isolated RNA underwent reverse transcription, so sequencing read expressed TCRB transcripts. Sequencing used immunoSEQ multiplex PCR; TCRdb keeps in-frame clones, though not all of them. The data contain around 250,000 clones, roughly an eighth of them singletons. Sequencing input: naive CD4+ T cells from blood. The receptors here all came from a young man with type 1 diabetes.

This chain uses TRBV10-3 with TRBJ1-5; possible D gene TRBD1, 5 bases. The germline V gene has CDR1 ENHRY and CDR2 SYGVKD. Trimming stripped 8 bases from V and 4 bases from J, with 9 bases between. The CDR3 consists of 12 residues. The DNA for the CDR3 is TGTGCCATCTCCGGGGGAAATCAGCCCCAGCATTTT. Its translation: CAISGGNQPQHF.

The chain employs TRBV28 and TRBJ1-1, with TRBD1 matching 7 bases. In germline, CDR1 is MDHEN, CDR2 SYDVKM. The CDR3 loop spans 14 amino acids. J was trimmed by 4 bases and V by 11 bases; bases with no gene match: 13. The DNA for the CDR3 is TGTGCCTGCGGAACAGGGGCGTCGGGCACTGAAGCTTTCTTT. It yields the protein CACGTGASGTEAFF.

The CDR3 DNA reads as TGTGCCAGTTTAGCGGGGCTCCGCAATGAGCAGTTCTTC. This translates into CASLAGLRNEQFF. V and J are TRBV28 and TRBJ2-1; 8 nucleotides line up with TRBD2. Unmatched junction bases numbered 7, after V lost 9 bases and J lost 6 bases. CDR1 is MDHEN, CDR2 SYDVKM, per germline. The CDR3 has 13 residues.

In this sample, this clone turned up a few times. The J gene is TRBJ2-7, the V gene TRBV9; D call uncertain. V lost 7 bases and J 0 bases, leaving 11 bases between the germline ends. The CDR3 contains 13 residues. Germline assignment: CDR1 SGDLS and CDR2 YYNGEE. The CDR3 region is CASSSGVSYEQYF. Here the CDR3 DNA reads TGTGCCAGCTCCTCCGGTGTCTCCTACGAGCAGTACTTC.

The sample holds a few counts of this clone. The chain has TRBV6-5 and TRBJ2-1; tentative D call: TRBD2 (6 bases). Trimming pared 6 bases from V and 9 bases from J, leaving 15 bases between. The CDR3 has 13 residues. Germline CDR1 and CDR2: MNHEY and SVGAGI. In DNA, the CDR3 is TGTGCCAGCAGAGAGGAGGGTCGGGGTGAGCAGTTCTTC. Amino acid sequence: CASREEGRGEQFF.

This chain joins TRBV5-1 and TRBJ2-7; 8 nucleotides match TRBD2. Germline CDR1 SGHRS, CDR2 YFSETQ. With V trimmed by 2 bases and J by 2 bases, 3 bases remained unmatched. This CDR3 spans 14 amino acids. The CDR3 nucleotides are TGCGCCAGCAGCTTACTAGCGGAGACCTACGAGCAGTACTTC. It is translated as CASSLLAETYEQYF.

The chain is built from TRBV21-1 and TRBJ2-3; no DNA check was done on the table's D call, TRBD1. TRBV21-1 is designated a pseudogene. CDR3 length: 16 amino acids. CDR3 DNA sequence: TGTGCCAACATTACCGGGACACCAAAGGGAACAGATACGCAGTATTTT. Translation gives CANITGTPKGTDTQYF.

The chain recombines TRBV11-2 with TRBJ2-3; 7 nucleotides agree with TRBD2. Germline V gives CDR1 SGHAT, CDR2 FQNNGV. The CDR3 totals 14 residues. V lost 2 bases and J lost 4; bases outside the gene matches: 3. CDR3 amino acids: CASSLPTSADTQYF. The CDR3 DNA reads TGTGCCAGCAGCTTACCAACTAGCGCAGATACGCAGTATTTT.

Concerning this clone: A read error may produce the germline difference seen at one junction end. The rearrangement uses TRBV7-7 and TRBJ2-2; 8 nucleotides align to TRBD1. CDR3 length equals 15 residues. CDR1 is SSHAT, CDR2 FNYEAQ, per germline (reference sequence). Here the CDR3 reads CASRDGQGNTGELFF. CDR3 coding DNA: TGTGCTAGCAGAGATGGACAGGGGAACACCGGGGAGCTGTTTTTT. The whole variable domain, remainder taken from reference TRBV7-7 and TRBJ2-2, is GAGVSQSPRYKVTKRGQDVTLRCDPISSHATLYWYQQALGQGPEFLTYFNYEAQPDKSGLPSDRFSAERPEGSISTLTIQRTEQRDSAMYRCASRDGQGNTGELFFGEGSRLTVL.

The chain has TRBV7-3 and TRBJ2-1, with a weak D call TRBD2 (6 bases). Trimming removed 1 base from V and 1 base from J, with 8 bases in between. CDR3 length equals 15 residues. Germline values: CDR1 SGHTA, CDR2 FQGTGA. CDR3 DNA sequence: TGTGCCAGCAGCTTAAGCGGGGTTTCCTACAATGAGCAGTTCTTC. Protein product: CASSLSGVSYNEQFF.

This clone was recorded a few times. The chain uses TRBV7-9 and TRBJ2-7; TRBD1 is a possible D gene (6 bases). The CDR3 sequence is 12 residues long. The germline V gene encodes CDR1 SEHNR and CDR2 FQNEAQ (reference sequence). V was cut by 5 bases and J by 3 bases, with 8 bases left in between. The CDR3 spells CASSQTGYEQYF. CDR3 bases: TGTGCCAGCAGCCAGACAGGCTACGAGCAGTACTTC. The variable domain in full, with the rest retrieved from reference TRBV7-9 and TRBJ2-7, is DTGVSQNPRHKITKRGQNVTFRCDPISEHNRLYWYRQTLGQGPEFLTYFQNEAQLEKSRLLSDRFSAERPKGSFSTLEIQRTEQGDSAMYLCASSQTGYEQYFGPGTRLTVT.

The CDR3 DNA reads as TGCAGCGTTGAAGTACTAGCGGGATCTGCCGAGCAGTACTTC. As protein: CSVEVLAGSAEQYF. The chain employs TRBV29-1 and TRBJ2-7; 10 nucleotides agree with TRBD2. The CDR3 is made up of 14 amino acids. Germline V gives CDR1 SQVTM, CDR2 ANQGSEA. J was trimmed by 6 bases and V by 1 base; bases with no gene match: 6.

As regards this clone: Other DNA sequences of this sample code for an identical CDR3. Written as DNA, the CDR3 is TGTGCCAGCTCACCACCGAGCGCAGATACGCAGTATTTT. It encodes CASSPPSADTQYF. The J gene is TRBJ2-3, the V gene TRBV18; no firm D call. V was trimmed by 0 bases and J by 4 bases, leaving 5 bases between them. Germline CDR1 and CDR2: KGHSH and LQKENI. The CDR3 runs to 13 residues.

This clone was counted only a few times. The rearrangement uses TRBV7-3 and TRBJ2-1; perhaps TRBD2 as D (5 bases). Trimming stripped 3 bases from V and 10 bases from J, with 13 bases between. From germline, CDR1 is SGHTA and CDR2 FQGTGA. The CDR3 contains 13 residues. CDR3 residues: CASSLSQREEQFF. The CDR3 DNA follows: TGTGCCAGCAGCTTGAGCCAAAGGGAGGAGCAGTTCTTC.

J is TRBJ2-7 and V is TRBV28; a possible D gene is TRBD2 (7 bases). This CDR3 region has 17 residues. The V gene's germline CDR1 is MDHEN and CDR2 SYDVKM. V lost 3 bases, J lost 4 bases, and 22 bases lay in between. CDR3 DNA: TGTGCCAGCAGTTTTCGACTAGCAAGACAGGTGCCATACGAGCAGTACTTC. Protein product: CASSFRLARQVPYEQYF. The entire variable domain, with the rest obtained from reference TRBV28 and TRBJ2-7, is as follows: DVKVTQSSRYLVKRTGEKVFLECVQDMDHENMFWYRQDPGLGLRLIYFSYDVKMKEKGDIPEGYSVSREKKERFSLILESASTNQTSMYLCASSFRLARQVPYEQYFGPGTRLTVT.

This clone was detected a few times. One end of the junction is discordant with germline, which a read error may explain. The J gene is TRBJ2-5, the V gene TRBV6-5; 10 positions match TRBD2. Germline lookup yields CDR1 MNHEY and CDR2 SVGAGI. The CDR3 length is 13 residues. CDR3 sequence (DNA): TGTGCCAGCAGTTACTCTACTAGCGGGACCCTGTACTTC. Amino acid sequence: CASSYSTSGTLYF.